Below, 31 T cell receptor beta chains from the same sample are listed, as sequenced in a study of shared clonotypes between healthy human individuals. Sequencing used immunoSEQ multiplex PCR; TCRdb keeps in-frame clones, though not all of them. The data show 550,000 to 700,000 clones, around 73% seen once. The sequencing sample was made of memory CD4+ T cells sorted from blood. Subset noted: CD45RA-negative fraction. The receptors originated from a woman aged 25 to 39 in good health.

V is TRBV30 and J is TRBJ1-5; no clear D. Between the trimmed V and J ends, which lost 1 base and 0 bases, there was a span of 4 bases. Germline loops: CDR1 GTSNPN, CDR2 SVGIG (reference sequence). This CDR3 is built from 13 residues. Here the CDR3 DNA reads TGTGCCTGGAGTGGAAATAGCAATCAGCCCCAGCATTTT. This codes for CAWSGNSNQPQHF.

This clone was counted only a few times. The same CDR3 can be traced to other DNA sequences in this sample. V gene TRBV27 combines with J gene TRBJ2-7; 11 bases match TRBD1. V lost 5 bases to trimming and J lost 2 bases; unmatched junction nucleotides: 11. Germline V gene lookup returns CDR1 MNHEY and CDR2 SMNVEV (reference sequence). The CDR3 has 17 residues. The CDR3 bases are TGTGCCAGCAGTCGATCCCCCCCGGACAGGGGGCCCTACGAGCAGTACTTC. This translates into CASSRSPPDRGPYEQYF.

The J gene is TRBJ2-7, the V gene TRBV14; D is perhaps TRBD1 (6 bases). Trimming took off 11 bases at V and 2 bases at J, with 13 bases between the two ends. The CDR3 contains 12 residues. The V gene's germline CDR1 is SGHDN and CDR2 FVKESK. The CDR3, as DNA: TGTGCCGGGGGACAAAGCCCCTACGAGCAGTACTTC. The encoded protein is CAGGQSPYEQYF.

The chain combines TRBV28 with TRBJ1-4; no clear D. CDR3 length: 15 residues. CDR1 is MDHEN and CDR2 is SYDVKM in the germline V gene. V was clipped by 3 bases and J by 3 bases, with 11 bases between them. The CDR3 loop is CASSLFGVSNEKLFF. In DNA form, the CDR3 reads TGTGCCAGCAGTTTGTTCGGGGTTTCTAATGAAAAACTGTTTTTT.

On this clone: This may stem from a read error, because a much larger clone lies one nucleotide away. This chain links TRBV29-1 with TRBJ2-1, with D hard to call. CDR1 SQVTM and CDR2 ANQGSEA come from the germline V gene. Trimming took 0 bases from V and 6 from J, leaving 0 bases between them. This CDR3 contains 10 residues. This chain's CDR3 is CSVEDNEQFF. In nucleotides, the CDR3 is TGCAGCGTTGAAGACAATGAGCAGTTCTTC.

The chain is built from TRBV7-9 and TRBJ2-3; 7 bases fit TRBD1. This CDR3 region has 15 residues. CDR1 and CDR2 (germline): SEHNR, FQNEAQ (reference sequence). The junction had 14 bases not matched to a gene; V was cut back by 11 bases and J by 3 bases. CDR3 in amino acids: CALSLTGTATDTQYF. Written as DNA, the CDR3 is TGTGCCCTCAGCTTAACAGGGACAGCAACAGATACGCAGTATTTT.

The chain uses TRBV6-1 and TRBJ1-5; a weak D match, TRBD1 (5 bases). Per the germline V gene, CDR1 is MNHNS and CDR2 is SASEGT. This CDR3 is built from 15 residues. The V and J ends lost 0 bases and 3 bases respectively, with 9 bases between them. CDR3: CASSEATVFNQPQHF. Here the CDR3 DNA reads TGTGCCAGCAGTGAAGCGACAGTTTTCAATCAGCCCCAGCATTTT.

This chain connects TRBV28 to TRBJ2-5, with D possibly being TRBD1 (6 bases). Trimming shortened V by 5 bases and J by 3 bases, and 7 bases separated the two germline ends. The CDR3 is made up of 12 amino acids. The germline V gene has CDR1 MDHEN and CDR2 SYDVKM. The CDR3: CASSRTEETQYF. The CDR3 DNA reads as TGTGCCAGCAGTCGGACAGAAGAGACCCAGTACTTC.

V usage is TRBV29-1 and J usage is TRBJ2-3; D not certain. The V gene lost 6 bases and the J gene lost 0 bases, with 10 bases spanning the gap. CDR1 is SQVTM, CDR2 ANQGSEA, per germline. The CDR3 is 13 residues long. CDR3 sequence reads: CSVTTASTDTQYF. In DNA, the CDR3 is TGCAGCGTGACCACAGCTAGCACAGATACGCAGTATTTT.

The chain combines TRBV20-1 with TRBJ2-1; 8 nucleotides line up with TRBD2. The V gene's germline CDR1 is DFQATT and CDR2 SNEGSKA (reference sequence). The CDR3 has 11 residues. Trimming removed 6 bases from V and 15 bases from J; junction bases left unmatched: 10. As DNA, the CDR3 is TGCAGTGCAGAAGGGACTAGGGGTTCGTTCTTC. It codes for CSAEGTRGSFF.

The chain carries TRBV18 and TRBJ1-3; D remains unclear. This CDR3 has 13 residues. Germline V gene lookup returns CDR1 KGHSH and CDR2 LQKENI. Trimming pared 3 bases from V and 7 bases from J, leaving 10 bases between. The CDR3 coding sequence is TGTGCCAGCTCACCCGATGGGCTGAACACCATATATTTT. It specifies CASSPDGLNTIYF.

This chain uses TRBV7-8 with TRBJ1-5; D gene unclear. This CDR3 spans 16 amino acids. From germline, CDR1 is SGHVS and CDR2 FQNEAQ. V gave up 1 base and J gave up 3 bases, with 13 bases separating them. The CDR3 reads CASSLERPRSNQPQHF. Written as DNA, the CDR3 is TGTGCCAGCAGCTTAGAGCGGCCCCGCTCCAATCAGCCCCAGCATTTT.

V usage is TRBV5-1 and J usage is TRBJ2-7, with D maybe TRBD1 (5 bases). V lost 3 bases and J 4 bases, leaving 14 bases between the germline ends. This CDR3 is 14 amino acids long. Germline CDR1 is SGHRS and CDR2 is YFSETQ. The CDR3 spells CASSYSQGTYEQYF. The CDR3 nucleotides are TGCGCCAGCAGCTACTCCCAGGGTACTTACGAGCAGTACTTC.

The chain uses TRBV7-3 and TRBJ2-2, with 9 bases aligning to TRBD2. Germline V CDR1 and CDR2: SGHTA, FQGTGA. This CDR3 spans 17 amino acids. V lost 5 bases to trimming and J lost 2 bases; unmatched junction nucleotides: 9. The CDR3 loop is CASSAGLATINTGELFF. CDR3 DNA: TGTGCCAGCAGCGCCGGACTAGCGACAATAAACACCGGGGAGCTGTTTTTT.

This clone was recorded only once. The rearrangement uses TRBV28 and TRBJ2-7; TRBD1 is a possible D gene (5 bases). The length of the CDR3 is 16 residues. Trimming stripped 6 bases from V and 5 bases from J, with 23 bases between. Per the germline V gene, CDR1 is MDHEN and CDR2 is SYDVKM. For the CDR3, the DNA is TGTGCCAGCAGCCTAGGACCCCTTGAAGGGGTGGACGAGCAGTACTTC. The encoded protein is CASSLGPLEGVDEQYF.

The J gene is TRBJ1-2, the V gene TRBV2; the D is unclear. V dropped 4 bases and J dropped 0 bases, with 6 bases sitting between them. Germline V gene lookup returns CDR1 SNHLY and CDR2 FYNNEI. The CDR3 contains 13 residues. The CDR3 reads CASSASTNYGYTF. CDR3 bases: TGTGCCAGCAGTGCCAGTACTAACTATGGCTACACCTTC.

The chain carries TRBV6-1 and TRBJ1-1; 7 positions agree with TRBD1. V lost 4 bases to trimming and J lost 5 bases; unmatched junction nucleotides: 13. CDR1 and CDR2 (germline): MNHNS, SASEGT. The CDR3 spans 16 residues. The CDR3 coding sequence is TGTGCCAGCAGTGCCCGGACAGGAGAGGGGTTTACTGAAGCTTTCTTT. Its translation: CASSARTGEGFTEAFF.

As regards this clone: This CDR3 is also generated by other DNA sequences in the sample. V and J are TRBV5-1 and TRBJ1-1; the D is unclear. V was cut by 0 bases and J by 0 bases, with 6 bases left in between. This CDR3 contains 14 residues. From germline, CDR1 is SGHRS and CDR2 YFSETQ. CDR3 loop: CASSLVGMNTEAFF. In nucleotides, the CDR3 is TGCGCCAGCAGCTTGGTCGGAATGAACACTGAAGCTTTCTTT.

With respect to this clone: Just one base apart from a much larger clone, this may be a read error. The chain employs TRBV11-1 and TRBJ1-1; D is uncertain. Deletions cut 5 bases from V and 3 bases from J, with 10 bases between. Germline CDR1 SGHAT, CDR2 FQDESV (reference sequence). This CDR3 contains 13 residues. The CDR3 sequence is CASSAQRDTEAFF. The CDR3 DNA reads as TGTGCCAGCAGCGCACAAAGGGACACTGAAGCTTTCTTT.

V and J are TRBV6-5 and TRBJ2-5; D call uncertain. This CDR3 spans 15 amino acids. V was cut by 0 bases and J by 5 bases, with 13 bases left in between. The V gene's germline CDR1 is MNHEY and CDR2 SVGAGI. The CDR3 sequence is CASSYSKFGPETQYF. CDR3 nucleotides: TGTGCCAGCAGTTACTCGAAGTTTGGCCCGGAGACCCAGTACTTC.

The DNA for the CDR3 is TGTGCCAGCAGTTTAGAGGGACTCTATGGCTACACCTTC. Protein sequence: CASSLEGLYGYTF. The rearrangement joins TRBV27 to TRBJ1-2; TRBD1 is a possible D gene (5 bases). Germline V gene data show CDR1 as MNHEY and CDR2 as SMNVEV (reference sequence). V lost 2 bases and J 4 bases, leaving 8 bases between the germline ends. CDR3 length: 13 amino acids.

This clone was picked up many times. J is TRBJ1-2 and V is TRBV2; no definite D call. Per germline, CDR1 SNHLY and CDR2 FYNNEI. Trimming cost V 6 bases and J 3 bases, with 8 bases left between them. The CDR3 loop spans 12 amino acids. This CDR3 is CASSAKDYGYTF. The CDR3 coding sequence is TGTGCCAGCAGCGCCAAAGACTATGGCTACACCTTC. The complete variable domain, with remaining parts taken from reference TRBV2 and TRBJ1-2, reads EPEVTQTPSHQVTQMGQEVILRCVPISNHLYFYWYRQILGQKVEFLVSFYNNEISEKSEIFDDQFSVERPDGSNFTLKIRSTKLEDSAMYFCASSAKDYGYTFGSGTRLTVV.

The chain has TRBV7-9 and TRBJ1-1; D remains unclear. Trimming cost V 0 bases and J 6 bases, with 14 bases left between them. Germline V lookup: CDR1 SEHNR, CDR2 FQNEAQ (reference sequence). The CDR3 covers 15 residues. The CDR3 DNA reads as TGTGCCAGCAGCTTAGCGACCGTCCGAACGGCTGAAGCTTTCTTT. It codes for CASSLATVRTAEAFF. Complete variable domain (other parts from reference TRBV7-9 and TRBJ1-1): DTGVSQNPRHKITKRGQNVTFRCDPISEHNRLYWYRQTLGQGPEFLTYFQNEAQLEKSRLLSDRFSAERPKGSFSTLEIQRTEQGDSAMYLCASSLATVRTAEAFFGQGTRLTVV.

With respect to this clone: At the DNA level, this CDR3 is encoded by other sequences in the same sample as well. The genes are TRBV28 and TRBJ1-2; no clear D gene. CDR1 MDHEN and CDR2 SYDVKM come from the germline V gene. The V end was cut by 2 bases, the J end by 1 base, with 5 bases between. There are 13 residues in the CDR3. The CDR3 coding sequence is TGTGCCAGCAGTTTAGGGCTTAACTATGGCTACACCTTC. Its protein product is CASSLGLNYGYTF.

The DNA for the CDR3 is TGTGCCAGCAGTGAAGCGCAGGGGGCCATCGACACCATATATTTT. Its protein product is CASSEAQGAIDTIYF. The J gene is TRBJ1-3, the V gene TRBV6-1; 8 nucleotides align to TRBD1. With V trimmed by 0 bases and J by 8 bases, 6 bases remained unmatched. In germline, CDR1 is MNHNS, CDR2 SASEGT. The CDR3 has 15 residues.

This clone showed up just a few times. The rearrangement uses TRBV18 and TRBJ2-7, with 10 bases identical to TRBD2. The CDR3 contains 15 residues. The germline V gene encodes CDR1 KGHSH and CDR2 LQKENI. Trimming took 3 bases from V and 5 from J; bases not matched to a gene: 7. CDR3 DNA sequence: TGTGCCAGCTCACCGGGACTAGCGATCCCCAACGAGCAGTACTTC. It codes for CASSPGLAIPNEQYF.

To note about this clone: Other DNA sequences from this sample encode an identical CDR3 as well. This chain links TRBV5-1 with TRBJ2-4, with TRBD1 matching 7 bases. Germline V gene lookup returns CDR1 SGHRS and CDR2 YFSETQ. Trimming at V came to 0 bases and at J to 3 bases, leaving 3 bases not matched to a gene. This CDR3 contains 15 residues. CDR3 residues: CASSLADRDKNIQYF. For the CDR3, the DNA is TGCGCCAGCAGCTTGGCTGACAGGGACAAAAACATTCAGTACTTC.

This clone was seen a handful of times. The chain carries TRBV27 and TRBJ2-7; D is possibly TRBD2 (6 bases). This CDR3 has 15 amino acids. V was pared by 0 bases and J by 0 bases, with 9 bases between. The germline gives CDR1 MNHEY, CDR2 SMNVEV (reference sequence). CDR3 coding DNA: TGTGCCAGCAGTTTATCAACGGGGGTCTCCTACGAGCAGTACTTC. Translating gives CASSLSTGVSYEQYF.

V gene TRBV19 combines with J gene TRBJ2-1; TRBD2 agrees at 10 bases. The V gene's germline CDR1 is LNHDA and CDR2 SQIVND (reference sequence). With V trimmed by 5 bases and J by 0 bases, 7 bases remained unmatched. This CDR3 has 17 amino acids. CDR3 loop: CASSPWTSGGSYNEQFF. In DNA form, the CDR3 reads TGTGCCAGTAGTCCCTGGACTAGCGGAGGCTCCTACAATGAGCAGTTCTTC.

The rearrangement uses TRBV7-2 and TRBJ2-2; D remains unclear. The ends were cut back, 2 bases at V and 4 bases at J, with 14 bases in the middle. This CDR3 is 16 amino acids long. In germline, CDR1 is SGHTA, CDR2 FQGNSA. In DNA, the CDR3 is TGTGCCAGCAGCTTACTTGGGGTGTTGGGCACCGGGGAGCTGTTTTTT. It codes for CASSLLGVLGTGELFF.

The chain is built from TRBV30 and TRBJ2-7; possibly TRBD2 for D (6 bases). Trimming pared 2 bases from V and 7 bases from J, leaving 18 bases between. The germline CDR1 and CDR2 sequences are GTSNPN and SVGIG (reference sequence). CDR3 length: 14 residues. CDR3 bases: TGTGCCTGGAGTCGGGACGGGGGACTGAGAGAGCAGTACTTC. It encodes CAWSRDGGLREQYF.